These 8 T cell receptor beta chains were sequenced from one sample in a study of T cell repertoires in cytomegalovirus infection. Each CDR3 protein gets one entry after TCRdb re-called the reads with MiXCR. The sample records over 150,000 distinct CDR3 sequences, around 14% being singletons. The material sequenced was PBMCs. The receptors were gathered from a human donor in good health (CMV status not recorded). Some clones in this sample may be carry-over from other donors' samples.

This clonotype was found many times. The chain couples TRBV7-2 to TRBJ2-1; 12 positions agree with TRBD2. There are 17 residues in the CDR3. J lost 5 bases, V lost 0 bases, and 5 bases had no gene match. The germline V gene encodes CDR1 SGHTA and CDR2 FQGNSA. CDR3: CASSLAASGRVNNEQFF. The CDR3 DNA reads as TGTGCCAGCAGCTTAGCGGCTAGCGGGAGGGTTAACAATGAGCAGTTCTTC.

This clonotype was observed many times. The CDR3 is CASSAHRRPRGVEQYF. Here the CDR3 DNA reads TGTGCCAGTAGTGCCCACAGGCGACCCCGTGGAGTGGAGCAGTACTTC. V usage is TRBV19 and J usage is TRBJ2-7; D may be TRBD1 (5 bases). This CDR3 is built from 16 residues. V dropped 5 bases and J dropped 7 bases, with 24 bases sitting between them. Germline CDR1 LNHDA, CDR2 SQIVND (reference sequence).

The chain has TRBV29-1 and TRBJ1-6; D is undetermined. Trimming shortened V by 0 bases and J by 8 bases, and 5 bases separated the two germline ends. Germline V gives CDR1 SQVTM, CDR2 ANQGSEA. The CDR3 spans 12 residues. The CDR3 DNA reads TGCAGCGTTGAAGAGAACGATTCACCCCTCCACTTT. As protein: CSVEENDSPLHF. Filled out from reference TRBV29-1 and TRBJ1-6, the complete variable domain reads SAVISQKPSRDICQRGTSLTIQCQVDSQVTMMFWYRQQPGQSLTLIATANQGSEATYESGFVIDKFPISRPNLTFSTLTVSNMSPEDSSIYLCSVEENDSPLHFGNGTRLTVT.

The chain has TRBV2 and TRBJ2-7; tentative D call: TRBD2 (6 bases). The V end was cut by 7 bases, the J end by 7 bases, with 17 bases between. Germline lookup yields CDR1 SNHLY and CDR2 FYNNEI. The CDR3 length is 13 residues. The CDR3 nucleotides read TGTGCCAGCATTCAGGAGGGGCTGGGGGAGCAGTACTTC. This translates into CASIQEGLGEQYF. Supplemented by reference TRBV2 and TRBJ2-7, the full variable domain reads EPEVTQTPSHQVTQMGQEVILRCVPISNHLYFYWYRQILGQKVEFLVSFYNNEISEKSEIFDDQFSVERPDGSNFTLKIRSTKLEDSAMYFCASIQEGLGEQYFGPGTRLTVT.

This clonotype was found many times. The gene calls are TRBV7-3 and TRBJ2-1; D could derive from TRBD1 or TRBD2 (5 bases each). Trimming took off 5 bases at V and 6 bases at J, with 14 bases between the two ends. This CDR3 has 14 residues. The germline V gene encodes CDR1 SGHTA and CDR2 FQGTGA. This chain's CDR3 is CASSGRDLPNEQFF. In DNA form, the CDR3 reads TGTGCCAGCAGCGGAAGGGACCTCCCCAATGAGCAGTTCTTC.

This clonotype has at least ten counts. V and J are TRBV5-6 and TRBJ1-4, with D possibly being TRBD1 (5 bases). Germline V gives CDR1 SGHDT, CDR2 YYEEEE. This CDR3 has 11 residues. Trimming cost V 7 bases and J 11 bases, with 12 bases left between them. The CDR3 DNA reads TGTGCCAGCGGCCGGGGGGGGAAACTGTTTTTT. Protein sequence: CASGRGGKLFF.

The gene calls are TRBV6-2 or TRBV6-3 and TRBJ2-7, with D perhaps TRBD2 (5 bases). Germline V gives CDR1 MNHEY, CDR2 SVGEGT. Trimming stripped 2 bases from V and 5 bases from J, with 16 bases between. This CDR3 has 15 residues. CDR3 in amino acids: CASSYTEGAADEQYF. The CDR3 bases are TGTGCCAGCAGTTACACTGAGGGCGCCGCCGACGAGCAGTACTTC.

The chain carries TRBV2 and TRBJ1-5; D uncertain. With 0 bases removed from V and 6 bases from J, the gap between germline ends came to 9 bases. The CDR3 loop spans 14 amino acids. Germline V gene data show CDR1 as SNHLY and CDR2 as FYNNEI. Here the CDR3 DNA reads TGTGCCAGCAGTGAAGCAACCGCCATTCAGCCCCAGCATTTT. Translated, it gives CASSEATAIQPQHF.